This passage covers 7 T cell receptor beta chains from one sample sequenced in a study of T-cell memory formation after mild COVID-19. Each CDR3 protein gets one entry after TCRdb re-called the 5' RACE reads with MiXCR. The sample consists of under 250,000 distinct CDR3 sequences, less than 20% of them appearing once. Sequencing used PBMCs or a T cell subset sorted from them (not recorded which). These receptors were collected from an adult woman who had mild COVID-19 (a few samples of this study predate the infection). Cell type and time point are not known.

V and J are TRBV29-1 and TRBJ2-1, with no clear D. V was shortened by 4 bases and J by 4 bases, with 5 bases between the two germline ends. This CDR3 comprises 11 residues. Germline V gene lookup returns CDR1 SQVTM and CDR2 ANQGSEA. This chain's CDR3 is CSVGGYNEQFF. CDR3 DNA: TGCAGCGTTGGCGGATACAATGAGCAGTTCTTC.

In its sample, this clonotype was seen once. The chain couples TRBV7-6 to TRBJ1-2, with D possibly being TRBD1 (6 bases). Germline CDR1 and CDR2: SGHVS and FNYEAQ. Trimming stripped 5 bases from V and 6 bases from J, with 19 bases between. The CDR3 spans 15 residues. CDR3 amino acids: CASSPRETGLNGYTF. For the CDR3, the DNA is TGTGCCAGCAGCCCGAGAGAGACAGGATTAAATGGCTACACCTTC.

The table lists this clonotype with a few counts. The V call is TRBV10-3, the J call TRBJ2-5; TRBD1 is a possible D gene (7 bases). The CDR3 spans 14 residues. Trimming stripped 4 bases from V and 5 bases from J, with 14 bases between. Per germline, CDR1 ENHRY and CDR2 SYGVKD. The CDR3 sequence is CAISAGGLDETQYF. CDR3 in DNA: TGTGCCATCAGTGCAGGGGGGTTAGATGAGACCCAGTACTTC.

This clonotype was seen only once. The chain couples TRBV5-5 to TRBJ2-5; TRBD2 matches 11 bases. V was clipped by 0 bases and J by 4 bases; unmatched bases: 5. This CDR3 spans 16 amino acids. Germline CDR1 SGHKS, CDR2 YYEKEE (reference sequence). CDR3 nucleotides: TGTGCCAGCAGCTTGGGACTAGCGGGACGAGGAGAGACCCAGTACTTC. It translates to CASSLGLAGRGETQYF.

This clonotype came up a few times. The chain carries TRBV15 and TRBJ2-7; D call uncertain. V lost 0 bases, J lost 0 bases, and 15 bases lay in between. Germline loops: CDR1 LNHNV, CDR2 YYDKDF (reference sequence). This CDR3 is 17 amino acids long. CDR3 protein: CATSRDLSRPVSYEQYF. The CDR3, as DNA: TGTGCCACCAGCAGAGATCTCTCTAGGCCGGTCTCCTACGAGCAGTACTTC.

This clonotype was seen a handful of times. The chain uses TRBV2 and TRBJ2-2; D may match TRBD1 or TRBD2 (5 bases each). Trimming removed 7 bases at V and 7 bases at J, with 19 bases between. Germline V gives CDR1 SNHLY, CDR2 FYNNEI. The CDR3 loop spans 15 amino acids. The CDR3 DNA reads as TGTGCCAGCACCCGGGACCAGACGCCGGGCGGGGAGCTGTTTTTT. Residues: CASTRDQTPGGELFF.

This clonotype was seen at least ten times. The rearrangement joins TRBV18 to TRBJ2-7; TRBD2 matches 7 bases. There are 13 residues in the CDR3. Germline loops: CDR1 KGHSH, CDR2 LQKENI. J lost 1 base, V lost 8 bases, and 5 bases had no gene match. DNA of the CDR3: TGTGCCAGCAGCCCCGGGGGGTCCTACGAGCAGTACTTC. Residues: CASSPGGSYEQYF.